This TCR beta chain was captured by sequencing in a study of blood T cells in healthy people across ages. It was with a sample-barcoded 5' primer and a J-beta primer mix that a second PCR of about 6 to 12 cycles was run. TCRdb re-analysed the 5' RACE reads in MiXCR, keeping a single row per CDR3 protein. The sample comprises 780,000 or so distinct CDR3 sequences, around half of which are singletons, and around 40% rests with the top ten. In its sample, this clonotype was seen many times. A read error may be the cause here, since a much bigger clone is one base away. Per the germline V gene, CDR1 is MNHEY and CDR2 is SVGAGI. The CDR3 runs to 14 residues.

This sequence was found in a man at least 80 years old in good health. What was sequenced was blood. The chain is built from TRBV6-5 and TRBJ2-7; D uncertain. CDR3 DNA sequence: TGTGCCAGCAGTGACTCTGGTGGGTCTTACGAGCAGTACTTC. Amino acids: CASSDSGGSYEQYF.